This T cell receptor beta chain was observed in a study of PD-1 blockade in mismatch repair-deficient tumors (dated by TCRdb to between 2016 and 2019). For context, the study as a whole: Between September 2013 and 2016, the trial enrolled 86 consecutive patients with roughly eleven types of mismatch repair-deficient cancer, all of whom had received prior treatment and were progressing. Tumor-associated T cell clones were tracked in the peripheral blood of patients responding to PD-1 blockade by deep sequencing of TCR CDR3 regions.

What the work shows at the level of the full study, not this receptor alone: Rapid expansion after pembrolizumab followed by contraction, generally before radiologic responses, was shown by tumor-resident clones, which were often undetectable in blood before treatment.

The V and J ends are trimmed by 5 bases and 5 bases, leaving 15 bases between them. The CDR3 has 14 amino acids, counting the end cysteine and phenylalanine. Only the CDR3 DNA is retained, 42 bases long and in frame from the first base. Looking up the germline V gene (reference sequence) yields CDR1 SEHNR and CDR2 FQNEAQ. Concerning this clone: Its antigen target is currently unknown. Within one base of it there is no much larger clone, and no base qualities were kept.

Libraries were made using the immunoSEQ multiplex PCR assay. TCRdb stores this immuneACCESS table with in-frame sequences only. Part of the clones is absent; in the studies checked, under half of the shortfall reflects unresolved V genes, and no reason is known for the rest. This sample holds around 49,000 clones; approximately 80% were observed only once. About 3.5% of the sample lies in the top ten. In light of the paper, this sample's time point label describes: peripheral blood before pembrolizumab. For each enrolled patient, mismatch repair deficiency was established using either polymerase chain reaction or immunohistochemistry. TCR sequencing was carried out for three patients who responded to pembrolizumab therapy. The phase II trial prospectively tested pembrolizumab PD-1 blockade in advanced mismatch repair-deficient cancers regardless of tissue of origin. Peripheral blood T cell samples were serially collected before and at multiple times after PD-1 blockade was started. Blood sampling times were reported as weeks after the first pembrolizumab dose.

The input for sequencing was PBMCs, taken before pembrolizumab treatment. The chain is encoded by TRBV7-9 joined to TRBJ2-5, and the D gene may be TRBD1, 5 bases matching. The origin of this receptor is an adult with mismatch repair-deficient cancer. The CDR3 is CASSQGSRRETQYF. The DNA sequence is as follows: TGTGCCAGCAGCCAGGGCAGTAGGCGTGAGACCCAGTACTTC.